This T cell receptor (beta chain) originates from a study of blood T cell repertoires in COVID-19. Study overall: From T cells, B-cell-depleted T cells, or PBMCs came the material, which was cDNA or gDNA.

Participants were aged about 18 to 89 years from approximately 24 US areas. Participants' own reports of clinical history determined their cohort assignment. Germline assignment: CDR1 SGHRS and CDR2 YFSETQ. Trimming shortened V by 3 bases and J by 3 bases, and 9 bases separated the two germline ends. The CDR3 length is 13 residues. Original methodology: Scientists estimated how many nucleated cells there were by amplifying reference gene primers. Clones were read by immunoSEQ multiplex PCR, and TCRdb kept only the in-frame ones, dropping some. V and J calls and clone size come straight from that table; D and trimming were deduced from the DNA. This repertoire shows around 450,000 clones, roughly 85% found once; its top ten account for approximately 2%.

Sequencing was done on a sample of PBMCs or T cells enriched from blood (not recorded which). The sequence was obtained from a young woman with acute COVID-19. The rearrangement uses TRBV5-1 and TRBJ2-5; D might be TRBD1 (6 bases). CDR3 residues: CASSSTGKETQYF. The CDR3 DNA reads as TGCGCCAGCAGCTCTACAGGGAAAGAGACCCAGTACTTC.